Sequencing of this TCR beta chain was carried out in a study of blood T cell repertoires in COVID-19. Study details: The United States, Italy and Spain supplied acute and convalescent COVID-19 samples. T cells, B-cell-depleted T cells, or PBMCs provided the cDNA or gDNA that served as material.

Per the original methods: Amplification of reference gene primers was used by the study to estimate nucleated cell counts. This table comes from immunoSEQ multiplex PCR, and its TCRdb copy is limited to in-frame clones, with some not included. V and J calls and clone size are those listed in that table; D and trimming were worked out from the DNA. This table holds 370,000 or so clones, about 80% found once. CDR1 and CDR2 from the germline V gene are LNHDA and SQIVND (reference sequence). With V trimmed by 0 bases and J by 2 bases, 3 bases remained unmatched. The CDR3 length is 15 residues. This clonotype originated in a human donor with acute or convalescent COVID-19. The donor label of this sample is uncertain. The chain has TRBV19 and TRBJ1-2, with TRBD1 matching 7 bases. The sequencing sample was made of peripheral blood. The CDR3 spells CASSIDDRDNYGYTF. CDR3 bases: TGTGCCAGTAGTATAGATGACAGGGACAACTATGGCTACACCTTC.